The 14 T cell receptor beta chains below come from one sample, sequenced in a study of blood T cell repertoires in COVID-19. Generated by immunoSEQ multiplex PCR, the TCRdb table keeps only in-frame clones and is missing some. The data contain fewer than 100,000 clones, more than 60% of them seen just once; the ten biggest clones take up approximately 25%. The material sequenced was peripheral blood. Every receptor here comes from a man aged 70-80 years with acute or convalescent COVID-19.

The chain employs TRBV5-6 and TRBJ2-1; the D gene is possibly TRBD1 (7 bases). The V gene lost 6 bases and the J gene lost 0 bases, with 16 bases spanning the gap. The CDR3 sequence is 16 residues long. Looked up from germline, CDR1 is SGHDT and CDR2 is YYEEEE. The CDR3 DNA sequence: TGTGCCAGCAACCCAGGGGGGCCCACCTCCTACAATGAGCAGTTCTTC. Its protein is CASNPGGPTSYNEQFF.

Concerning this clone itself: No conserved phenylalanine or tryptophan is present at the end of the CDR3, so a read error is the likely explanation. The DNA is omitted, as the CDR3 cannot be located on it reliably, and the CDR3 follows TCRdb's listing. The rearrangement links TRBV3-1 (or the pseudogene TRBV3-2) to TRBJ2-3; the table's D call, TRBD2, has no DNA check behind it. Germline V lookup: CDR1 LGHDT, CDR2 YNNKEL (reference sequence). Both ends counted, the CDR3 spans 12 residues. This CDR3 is CASSQGGLAPLL.

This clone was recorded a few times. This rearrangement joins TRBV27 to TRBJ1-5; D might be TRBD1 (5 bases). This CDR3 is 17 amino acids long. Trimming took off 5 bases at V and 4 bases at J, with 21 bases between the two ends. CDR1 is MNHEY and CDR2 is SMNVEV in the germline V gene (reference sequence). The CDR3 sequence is CASSLSGSAGPNQPQHF. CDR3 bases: TGTGCCAGCAGTCTCTCCGGATCGGCAGGGCCTAATCAGCCCCAGCATTTT.

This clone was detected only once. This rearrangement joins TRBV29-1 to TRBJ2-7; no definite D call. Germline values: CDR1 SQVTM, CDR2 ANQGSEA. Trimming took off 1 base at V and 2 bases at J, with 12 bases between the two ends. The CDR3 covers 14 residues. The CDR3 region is CSVEVGSLTYEQYF. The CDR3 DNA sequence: TGCAGCGTTGAAGTGGGCAGCCTCACCTACGAGCAGTACTTC.

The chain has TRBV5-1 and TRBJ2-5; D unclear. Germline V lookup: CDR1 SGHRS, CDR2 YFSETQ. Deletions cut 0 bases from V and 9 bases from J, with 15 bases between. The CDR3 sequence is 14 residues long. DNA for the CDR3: TGCGCCAGCAGCTTGGAACAGCTCGGAAGAGCCCAGTACTTC. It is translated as CASSLEQLGRAQYF. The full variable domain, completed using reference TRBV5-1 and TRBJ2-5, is KAGVTQTPRYLIKTRGQQVTLSCSPISGHRSVSWYQQTPGQGLQFLFEYFSETQRNKGNFPGRFSGRQFSNSRSEMNVSTLELGDSALYLCASSLEQLGRAQYFGPGTRLLVL.

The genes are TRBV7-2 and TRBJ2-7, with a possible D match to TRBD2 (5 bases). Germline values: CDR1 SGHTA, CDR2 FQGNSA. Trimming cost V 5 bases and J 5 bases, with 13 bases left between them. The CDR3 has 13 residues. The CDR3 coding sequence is TGTGCCAGCAGCATTAGCGTCGCCGACGAGCAGTACTTC. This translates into CASSISVADEQYF.

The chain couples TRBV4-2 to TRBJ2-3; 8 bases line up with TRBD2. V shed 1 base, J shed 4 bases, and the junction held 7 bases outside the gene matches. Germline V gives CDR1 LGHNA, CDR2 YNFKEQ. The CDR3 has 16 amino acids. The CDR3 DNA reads TGTGCCAGCAGCCAAGGAAATTCGGGGGGGGCAGATACGCAGTATTTT. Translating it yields CASSQGNSGGADTQYF.

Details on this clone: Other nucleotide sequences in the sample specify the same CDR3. The CDR3 loop is CATSDRQGAGETQYF. The CDR3 DNA sequence: TGTGCCACCAGTGACAGACAGGGGGCGGGGGAGACCCAGTACTTC. The chain joins TRBV24-1 to TRBJ2-5; 10 bases are a match to TRBD1. This CDR3 is built from 15 residues. The V gene end was trimmed by 4 bases and the J gene end by 5 bases; junction bases not matched to a gene: 6. CDR1 KGHDR and CDR2 SFDVKD come from the germline V gene.

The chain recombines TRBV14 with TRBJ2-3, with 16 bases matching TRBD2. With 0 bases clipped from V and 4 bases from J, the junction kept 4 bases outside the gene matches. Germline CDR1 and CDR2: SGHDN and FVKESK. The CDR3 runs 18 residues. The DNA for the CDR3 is TGTGCCAGCAGCCAAGAAGGGACTAGCGGGGGGGGTCCAGATACGCAGTATTTT. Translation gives CASSQEGTSGGGPDTQYF.

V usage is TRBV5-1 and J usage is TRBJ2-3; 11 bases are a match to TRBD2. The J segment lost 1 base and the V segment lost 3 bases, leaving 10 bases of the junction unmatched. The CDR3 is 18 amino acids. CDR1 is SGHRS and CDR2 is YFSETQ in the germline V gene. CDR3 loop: CASSSGTSGRSGTDTQYF. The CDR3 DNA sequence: TGCGCCAGCAGCTCTGGAACTAGCGGGAGATCGGGCACAGATACGCAGTATTTT.

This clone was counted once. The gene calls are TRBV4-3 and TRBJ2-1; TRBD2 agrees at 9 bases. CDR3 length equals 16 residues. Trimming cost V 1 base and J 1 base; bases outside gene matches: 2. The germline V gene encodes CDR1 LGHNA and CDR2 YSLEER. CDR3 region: CASSQVTSGSYNEQFF. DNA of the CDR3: TGCGCCAGCAGCCAAGTCACTAGCGGGTCCTACAATGAGCAGTTCTTC.

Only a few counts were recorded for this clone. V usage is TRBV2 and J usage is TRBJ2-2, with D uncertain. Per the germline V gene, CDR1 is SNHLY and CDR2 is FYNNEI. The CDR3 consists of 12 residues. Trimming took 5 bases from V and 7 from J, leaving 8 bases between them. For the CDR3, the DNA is TGTGCCAGCAGTTACCACAACGGGGAGCTGTTTTTT. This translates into CASSYHNGELFF.

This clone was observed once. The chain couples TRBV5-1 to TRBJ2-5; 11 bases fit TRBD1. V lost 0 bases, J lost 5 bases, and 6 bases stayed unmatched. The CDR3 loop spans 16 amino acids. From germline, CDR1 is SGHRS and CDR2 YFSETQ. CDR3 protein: CASSLAGTGGSETQYF. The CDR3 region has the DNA TGCGCCAGCAGCTTGGCCGGGACAGGGGGATCGGAGACCCAGTACTTC.

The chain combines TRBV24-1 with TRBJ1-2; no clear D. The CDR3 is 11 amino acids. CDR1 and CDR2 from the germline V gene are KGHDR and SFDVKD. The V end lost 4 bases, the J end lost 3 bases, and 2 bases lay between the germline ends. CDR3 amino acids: CATSDYYGYTF. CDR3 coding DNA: TGTGCCACCAGTGACTACTATGGCTACACCTTC.